One and the same sample provided the 5 T cell receptor beta chains below, sequenced in a study of response to subunit inactivated influenza vaccine. Using its own MiXCR run on the RT-PCR reads, TCRdb lists one record per CDR3 protein. The sample has roughly 650,000 distinct CDR3 sequences; 13% to 15% are singletons. The input for sequencing was PBMCs from blood, taken approximately 15 days before vaccination. The receptor set was obtained from a man in his forties or fifties who received an inactivated influenza vaccine.

This clonotype was counted ten times or more. The chain employs TRBV28 and TRBJ1-1; the D is unclear. V dropped 2 bases and J dropped 0 bases, with 7 bases sitting between them. CDR1 MDHEN and CDR2 SYDVKM come from the germline V gene. The CDR3 is 14 amino acids. The CDR3 DNA reads as TGTGCCAGCAGTTTACACAGCATGAACACTGAAGCTTTCTTT. Its protein product is CASSLHSMNTEAFF.

The gene calls are TRBV9 and TRBJ2-1; D perhaps matches TRBD2 (6 bases). Per the germline V gene, CDR1 is SGDLS and CDR2 is YYNGEE. This CDR3 has 15 amino acids. The V and J ends lost 3 bases and 6 bases respectively, with 16 bases between them. CDR3 region: CASSDFGTSFNEQFF. The CDR3 coding sequence is TGTGCCAGCAGCGACTTCGGGACTTCTTTCAATGAGCAGTTCTTC. The whole variable domain, remainder taken from reference TRBV9 and TRBJ2-1, is DSGVTQTPKHLITATGQRVTLRCSPRSGDLSVYWYQQSLDQGLQFLIQYYNGEERAKGNILERFSAQQFPDLHSELNLSSLELGDSALYFCASSDFGTSFNEQFFGPGTRLTVL.

This clonotype was observed at least ten times. The V and J genes are TRBV15 and TRBJ1-2, with TRBD1 identical over 7 bases. This CDR3 region has 15 residues. Germline CDR1 is LNHNV and CDR2 is YYDKDF (reference sequence). V lost 8 bases to trimming and J lost 2 bases; unmatched junction nucleotides: 11. The CDR3 spells CATSTPGQPNYGYTF. The CDR3 DNA reads TGTGCCACCTCTACCCCGGGACAGCCGAACTATGGCTACACCTTC.

This clonotype was picked up a small number of times. The V gene is TRBV28, the J gene TRBJ1-6; 8 bases align to TRBD1. CDR1 and CDR2 (germline): MDHEN, SYDVKM. V gave up 4 bases and J gave up 7 bases; unmatched junction bases: 6. The CDR3 sequence is 15 residues long. CDR3 residues: CASSSRDRSNSPLHF. DNA of the CDR3: TGTGCCAGCAGTTCCCGGGACAGGTCAAATTCACCCCTCCACTTT.

The chain uses TRBV4-2 and TRBJ2-5; TRBD2 agrees at 7 bases. Germline lookup yields CDR1 LGHNA and CDR2 YNFKEQ. V was clipped by 1 base and J by 2 bases; unmatched bases: 7. The CDR3 loop spans 16 amino acids. CDR3 coding DNA: TGTGCCAGCAGCCAAGCGCGGGGGAGCGAGCAAGAGACCCAGTACTTC. Protein product: CASSQARGSEQETQYF.